Included here is one T cell receptor beta chain sequence, with context. Its antigen remains unidentified. The sample's time point: persistent/refractory GD, antithyroid drugs over 5 years with positive TRAb. Making the TCR library involved RNA that had been extracted from PBMCs. This entry is derived from a study of regulatory T cells in long-lasting Graves disease. Through Arm-PCR of CDR3 regions and iRepertoire HTBI primers, TCR beta libraries were built. The authors' processing: The identification of approximately 62 TRBV and some 14 TRBJ segments was made across samples. Via MiXCR, TCRdb re-called the multiplex PCR reads, giving one row per CDR3 protein. What appears here as the V and J calls and clone size reflects TCRdb's work, not the paper's. The sample lists under 500,000 distinct CDR3 sequences, about a fifth occurring once. This CDR3 is 12 amino acids long. Trimming removed 4 bases from V and 6 bases from J; junction bases left unmatched: 0. Germline V gives CDR1 SNHLY, CDR2 FYNNEI.

Study conclusions and caveats: Newly diagnosed disease favored TRBV20-1 and TRBJ2-1 over persistent disease. Shared public clonotypes totalled some 2,500 in persistent patients, compared with about 990 in new patients. The study examined only peripheral blood, not thyroid tissue.

The TCR originated in a female donor with Graves disease. The V call is TRBV2, the J call TRBJ2-1, with 7 bases matching TRBD2. Source: peripheral blood mononuclear cells (PBMCs), taken when the disease was refractory, from a patient treated with antithyroid drugs. The CDR3 sequence: CASSGGGNEQFF. The CDR3 DNA reads TGTGCCAGCAGTGGGGGGGGCAATGAGCAGTTCTTC. The full variable domain, completed using reference TRBV2 and TRBJ2-1, is EPEVTQTPSHQVTQMGQEVILRCVPISNHLYFYWYRQILGQKVEFLVSFYNNEISEKSEIFDDQFSVERPDGSNFTLKIRSTKLEDSAMYFCASSGGGNEQFFGPGTRLTVL.